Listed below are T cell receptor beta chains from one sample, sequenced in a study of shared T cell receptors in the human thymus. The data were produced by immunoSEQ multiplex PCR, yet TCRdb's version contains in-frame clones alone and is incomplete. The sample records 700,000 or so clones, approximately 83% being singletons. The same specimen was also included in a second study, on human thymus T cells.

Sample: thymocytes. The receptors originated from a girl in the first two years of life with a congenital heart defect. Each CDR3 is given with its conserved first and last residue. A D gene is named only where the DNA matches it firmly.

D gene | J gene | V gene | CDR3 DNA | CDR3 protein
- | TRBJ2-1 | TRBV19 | TGTGCCAGTAGTATTAAAAAACTAGGCTTAAAATACAATGAGCAGTTCTTC | CASSIKKLGLKYNEQFF
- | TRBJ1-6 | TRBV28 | TGTGCCAGCAGTTTAGAGTTTCTTAATTCACCCCTCCACTTT | CASSLEFLNSPLHF
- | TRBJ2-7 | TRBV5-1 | TGCGCCAGCAGCTGGGGCCGGGGGGCGTACCCCTACGAGCAGTACTTC | CASSWGRGAYPYEQYF
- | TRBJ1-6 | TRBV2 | TGTGCCAGCAGTGAAAACCATAGGGGATCCTATAATTCACCCCTCCACTTT | CASSENHRGSYNSPLHF
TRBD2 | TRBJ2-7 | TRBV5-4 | TGTGCCAGCAGCGCTAGCGGGGGGCACTACGAGCAGTACTTC | CASSASGGHYEQYF
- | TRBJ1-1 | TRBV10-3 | TGTGCCATCCGGGGGGTACGGGGAGGGACTGAAGCTTTCTTT | CAIRGVRGGTEAFF
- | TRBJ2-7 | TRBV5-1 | TGCGCCAGCAGCTTGACTCTGAGACAGGGAGGATCCTACGAGCAGTACTTC | CASSLTLRQGGSYEQYF
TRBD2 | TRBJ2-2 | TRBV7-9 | TGTGCCAGCAGCTTGCTGTACGGGGGGGACACCGGGGAGCTGTTTTTT | CASSLLYGGDTGELFF
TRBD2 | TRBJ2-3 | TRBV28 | TGTGCCAGCACCCCAGCGGGGGGCACAGATACGCAGTATTTT | CASTPAGGTDTQYF
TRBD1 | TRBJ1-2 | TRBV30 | TGTGCCTGGAGTGGGGACAGGGGAGATGGCTACACCTTC | CAWSGDRGDGYTF